The clone carrying this T cell receptor beta chain was seen a few times. Its antigen is still unknown. This record comes from a study of T cell repertoires in cytomegalovirus infection. In the study overall: Based on public TCR beta signatures, there were indications of CMV infection and of a matching HLA type. Study-level points and caveats: Adding up the frequency of public TCR beta families identified people who carried CMV plus the relevant HLA. HLA-C-restricted CMV clonotypes gave the most frequent clonotype in two of eight donors.

The CDR3 consists of 17 residues. V shed 8 bases, J shed 7 bases, and the junction held 19 bases outside the gene matches. The germline gives CDR1 MNHEY, CDR2 SVGAGI. TCRdb processed the reads anew with MiXCR; each CDR3 protein has one entry. The repertoire holds about 740,000 distinct CDR3 sequences, with about 40% as singletons. The receptor was isolated from a human donor in good health (CMV status not recorded). Some clones in this sample may be carry-over from other donors' samples. The sequenced material came from PBMCs. The chain joins TRBV6-5 to TRBJ1-1, with 10 bases matching TRBD1. CDR3 coding DNA: TGTGCCAGCTTCACACGGAGACAGGGGGCTTTGGGGGGTGAAGCTTTCTTT. The encoded protein is CASFTRRQGALGGEAFF.